A selection of T cell receptor beta chains follows, all from one sample in a study of blood T cell repertoires in COVID-19. Sequencing used immunoSEQ multiplex PCR; TCRdb keeps in-frame clones, though not all of them. The data hold around 97,000 clones, with roughly 84% observed a single time. The source material was peripheral blood. The receptors derive from a human donor in a cohort sampled during active or convalescent COVID-19. Each CDR3 is given with its conserved first and last residue. Fields, in order: J gene, V gene, clone size, D gene, CDR3 DNA, CDR3 protein. D genes are given only for firm matches. Size is stated for part of the rows, as once, few or many counts, or as a class when the clone is expanded.

TRBJ2-7 TRBV11-2 NA TRBD1 TGTGCCAGCAGCCTTGGACAGGTGCGGGAGCAGTACTTC CASSLGQVREQYF
TRBJ1-2 TRBV27 NA NA TGTGCCAGCAGTCGTTATGGCTACACCTTC CASSRYGYTF
TRBJ1-2 TRBV3-1/TRBV3-2 NA NA TGTGCCAGCAGCCTATACTATGGCTACACCTTC CASSLYYGYTF
TRBJ1-2 TRBV28 NA TRBD1 TGTGCCAGCAGTTTACCGACGGACAGGGGTGGCTACACCTTC CASSLPTDRGGYTF
TRBJ1-2 TRBV6-5 NA NA TGTGCCAGCAGTTACCCAGTCAGGTATGGCTACACCTTC CASSYPVRYGYTF
TRBJ1-1 TRBV9 NA NA TGTGCCAGCAGCGTAGAGGGGGTCCCCTACAGGGCCTTAGTCAGGAACACTGAAGCTTTCTTT CASSVEGVPYRALVRNTEAFF
TRBJ1-2 TRBV19 NA TRBD1 TGTGCCAGTAGGGGGACAGTCGACTATGGCTACACCTTC CASRGTVDYGYTF
TRBJ1-1 TRBV12-3/TRBV12-4 NA TRBD1 TGTGCCAGCAGTGTACAGGGGTTGGGAGCTTTCTTT CASSVQGLGAFF
TRBJ1-3 TRBV19 NA NA TGTGCCAGTAACCCGACAGGCTCTGGAAACACCATATATTTT CASNPTGSGNTIYF
TRBJ1-3 TRBV6-2/TRBV6-3 NA NA TGTGCCAGCAGTTACTCGTGGAGCTCTGGAAACACCATATATTTT CASSYSWSSGNTIYF
TRBJ1-1 TRBV19 NA NA TGTGCCAGTATGGAGGGGCCGAACACTGAAGCTTTCTTT CASMEGPNTEAFF
TRBJ1-4 TRBV9 NA TRBD1 TGTGCCAGCAGCGCCGACAGGGGGTGGGAAAAACTGTTTTTT CASSADRGWEKLFF
TRBJ1-2 TRBV6-6 NA TRBD1 TGTGCCAGCAGTTCCGGACAGGTCCTCTATGGCTACACCTTC CASSSGQVLYGYTF
TRBJ1-1 TRBV19 once NA TGTGCCAGTAGTTCTCCCCCCCCCGGGGGTCGGGGCACTGAAGCTTTCTTT CASSSPPPGGRGTEAFF
TRBJ1-1 TRBV11-2 NA TRBD1 TGTGCCAGCAGCCGTGACAGGGGGGACACTGAAGCTTTCTTT CASSRDRGDTEAFF
TRBJ2-2 TRBV2 NA TRBD2 TGTGCCAGCACAGCGGGGGGGACGGGCACCGGGGAGCCCTTTTTT CASTAGGTGTGEPFF
TRBJ1-5 TRBV12-3/TRBV12-4 NA NA TGTGCCAGCAGTTCAGGGGAGGGGCAGCCCCAGCATTTT CASSSGEGQPQHF
TRBJ1-3 TRBV6-2/TRBV6-3 NA NA TGTGCCAGCAGTAAAACAGGCTGGTCTGGAAACACCATATATTTT CASSKTGWSGNTIYF
TRBJ2-7 TRBV6-5 once TRBD1 TGTGCCAGCAGCTCGACAGGGGGCGACGAGCAGTACTTC CASSSTGGDEQYF
TRBJ1-3 TRBV6-1 NA NA TGTGCCAGCAGTGAAGCGGCCAGGCGCCTCTCTGGAAACACCATATATTTT CASSEAARRLSGNTIYF
TRBJ1-2 TRBV28 NA NA TGTGCCAGCAACAAACATACGGACTTTGAACGAGGCTACACCTTC CASNKHTDFERGYTF
TRBJ1-2 TRBV19 NA NA TGTGCCAGTAGTATAGATAGAAGGGGTTGGGTTTATGGCTACACCTTC CASSIDRRGWVYGYTF
TRBJ1-3 TRBV19 NA TRBD1 TGTGCCAGTAGTACCCGGACAGGGTGGGCGGACACCATATATTTT CASSTRTGWADTIYF
TRBJ1-2 TRBV4-3 once NA TGCGCCAGCAGCCAAGGGGCAGGCCAAAGGACTTACGATGGCTACACCTTC CASSQGAGQRTYDGYTF
TRBJ1-1 TRBV7-3 NA TRBD1 TGTGCCAGCAGCCCGAGGACAGGAGAAGCTTTCTTT CASSPRTGEAFF
TRBJ1-1 TRBV18 NA NA TGTGCCAGCTCACAGTCTCCCGGGGAGAACACTGAAGCTTTCTTT CASSQSPGENTEAFF
TRBJ1-2 TRBV9 NA TRBD1 TGTGCCAGCAGCGGACAGGGAGTGTTGGGCTACACCTTC CASSGQGVLGYTF
TRBJ1-1 TRBV3-1/TRBV3-2 NA NA TGTGCCAGCAGCCCCCACGGGGAAAACACTGAAGCTTTCTTT CASSPHGENTEAFF
TRBJ2-5 TRBV24-1 NA TRBD1 TGTGCCACCAGTGATTTGGACAGGGGAAGGGAGACCCAGTACTTC CATSDLDRGRETQYF
TRBJ1-2 TRBV11-3 NA TRBD1 TGTGCCAGCAGCCCTGATGGAGGGCAGGGGGCAAACTATGGCTACACCTTC CASSPDGGQGANYGYTF
TRBJ2-5 TRBV19 NA TRBD2 TGTGCCAGTAGGGCTAGCGGGGAACCCGGGGAGACCCAGTACTTC CASRASGEPGETQYF
TRBJ2-5 TRBV14 NA TRBD2 TGTGCCAGCAGCCAACAGACTAGCGGGTGGGAGACCCAGTACTTC CASSQQTSGWETQYF
TRBJ2-5 TRBV4-2 NA TRBD2 TGTGCCAGCAGCCAAGGGACTAGGAAAGAGACCCAGTACTTC CASSQGTRKETQYF
TRBJ1-1 TRBV10-1 NA TRBD1 TGCGCCAGCAGTGAGAGACAGGGTATCCCCTACACTGAAGCTTTCTTT CASSERQGIPYTEAFF
TRBJ1-4 TRBV15 NA NA TGTGCCACCAGCAGAGATGTGGGCAGATATAATGAAAAACTGTTTTTT CATSRDVGRYNEKLFF
TRBJ1-2 TRBV28 NA NA TGTGCCAGCAGAGACAGCTATGGCTACACCTTC CASRDSYGYTF
TRBJ1-1 TRBV5-4 NA TRBD1 TGTGCCAGCAGCTTGGGGGACAGGATGAACACTGAAGCTTTCTTT CASSLGDRMNTEAFF
TRBJ2-3 TRBV13 NA TRBD2 TGTGCCAGCAGCTTTGGGGCCTTGCTGGCGGGGGGGCCGGATACGCAGTATTTT CASSFGALLAGGPDTQYF
TRBJ1-5 TRBV15 NA NA TGTGCCACCAGCAGGACAGGTTTAAGGTATAGCAATCAGCCCCAGCATTTT CATSRTGLRYSNQPQHF
TRBJ2-7 TRBV6-5 NA NA TGTACCAGCAGTAGCGTCGGACTGGGCCCCTACGAGCAGTACTTC CTSSSVGLGPYEQYF
TRBJ2-7 TRBV15 NA NA TGTGCCACCAGCACTTCGGCCGCGGGGAGGTACGAGCAGTACTTC CATSTSAAGRYEQYF
TRBJ2-7 TRBV6-2/TRBV6-3 few NA TGTGCCAGCAGTTACAGCCGGGGCGGGGATTGGGTGCAGTACTTC CASSYSRGGDWVQYF
TRBJ1-2 TRBV28 NA NA TGTGCCAGCAGTTTAAGAGCTAACTATGGCTACACCTTC CASSLRANYGYTF
TRBJ2-4 TRBV4-2 NA NA TGTGCCAGCAGCCTTGGCGGACCCACGGAGGTGAACATTCAGTACTTC CASSLGGPTEVNIQYF
TRBJ2-1 TRBV9 NA NA TGTGCCAGCAGCGTCGGAAGGGGATTCGATGAGCAGTTCTTC CASSVGRGFDEQFF